This entry concerns a single T cell receptor beta chain. What it binds is not known. Healthy bone marrow donors made up the donors. The data belong to a study of cytomegalovirus exposure and HLA in healthy donors. For the study at large: When 300 to 400 donors were genotyped, approximately 81% of them were found to fall in the Caucasian-associated ancestry cluster. Notes on the study in general: A later analysis reportedly found that, within productive TCRs, an Asian-associated ancestry cluster had fewer N-insertions than the mean observed across the roughly 670 donors. The authors considered a cluster of highly shared sequence variants likely to be a sequencing artifact.

Primers for the PCR totalled 60 Vbeta and 13 Jbeta. Here immunoSEQ multiplex PCR was the method, and the copy in TCRdb shows in-frame clones only, minus some. The sample has about 89,000 clones; about 68% are singletons. Trimming shortened V by 3 bases and J by 5 bases, and 10 bases separated the two germline ends. CDR3 length: 13 residues. Germline lookup yields CDR1 GTSNPN and CDR2 SVGIG (reference sequence). This clonotype was obtained from a human donor in good health. Sequences were obtained from PBMCs. This chain links TRBV30 with TRBJ2-2, with D hard to call. The CDR3 nucleotides read TGTGCCTGGAGCGAGGCACCTACCGGGGAGCTGTTTTTT. This translates into CAWSEAPTGELFF.